The 13 T cell receptor beta chains below were found in one sample sequenced in a study of T cells in Graves' hyperthyroidism and ophthalmopathy. Authors of the study amplified TCR beta CDR3 regions from RNA transcripts. TCR CDR3 underwent first-round RT-PCR with the HTBI primer set. TCRdb analysed the multiplex PCR reads with MiXCR anew, one entry per CDR3 protein. The sample records more than 600,000 distinct CDR3 sequences, around 15% being singletons. Sequencing was carried out using blood. Receptors were obtained from a man younger than 35 with Graves' hyperthyroidism.

In this sample, this clonotype turned up many times. This chain uses TRBV7-8 with TRBJ2-4, with D perhaps TRBD1 (5 bases). CDR1 is SGHVS, CDR2 FQNEAQ, per germline. The CDR3 covers 18 residues. V was pared by 5 bases and J by 0 bases, with 20 bases between. The CDR3 loop reads CASSPPPRARLAKNIQYF. The CDR3 DNA follows: TGTGCCAGCAGCCCTCCCCCCAGGGCGCGATTAGCCAAAAACATTCAGTACTTC.

This clonotype was observed a few times. The junction departs from the called germline gene at one end, perhaps through a read error. The chain recombines TRBV7-7 with TRBJ2-5; 8 nucleotides agree with TRBD2. Germline V gene data show CDR1 as SSHAT and CDR2 as FNYEAQ (reference sequence). There are 12 residues in the CDR3. Written as DNA, the CDR3 is TGTGCTAGCAGCTTAGACGGGAGGGACTTGTACTTC. Its translation is CASSLDGRDLYF.

The chain couples TRBV4-1 to TRBJ2-3; no reliable D call. The germline V gene encodes CDR1 MGHRA and CDR2 YSYEKL. The V gene lost 1 base and the J gene lost 4 bases, with 9 bases spanning the gap. The CDR3 is 14 amino acids. The CDR3 here is CASSQGLVSDTQYF. The CDR3 nucleotides read TGCGCCAGCAGCCAAGGTCTGGTGTCAGATACGCAGTATTTT.

Ten or more counts support this clonotype. The chain combines TRBV11-2 with TRBJ2-7; D might be TRBD2 (6 bases). This CDR3 is 15 amino acids long. Germline-derived CDR1 and CDR2 are SGHAT and FQNNGV. Trimming removed 6 bases from V and 1 base from J, with 16 bases in between. CDR3 DNA sequence: TGTGCCAGCAGTTTCGGGGCGGGACGATCCTACGAGCAGTACTTC. Translated, it gives CASSFGAGRSYEQYF.

The chain uses TRBV5-5 and TRBJ1-1, with D possibly TRBD1 on 6 matching bases. The length of the CDR3 is 16 residues. Looked up from germline, CDR1 is SGHKS and CDR2 is YYEKEE (reference sequence). V gave up 4 bases and J gave up 1 base, with 17 bases separating them. CDR3 in amino acids: CASSRWGLGANTEAFF. The CDR3 DNA sequence: TGTGCCAGCAGCCGCTGGGGGCTGGGAGCGAACACTGAAGCTTTCTTT.

This chain connects TRBV20-1 to TRBJ2-3, with 12 bases identical to TRBD2. Germline V gives CDR1 DFQATT, CDR2 SNEGSKA (reference sequence). Losses at the gene ends were 3 bases for V and 4 bases for J; bases not matched to a gene: 5. There are 15 residues in the CDR3. The CDR3 coding sequence is TGCAGTGCTAGCCCACTAGCGGGAGGCCCAGATACGCAGTATTTT. Amino acids: CSASPLAGGPDTQYF.

This clonotype was detected many times. CDR3 amino acids: CASSYHAAVGYTF. The CDR3 region has the DNA TGTGCCAGCAGTTATCACGCCGCCGTCGGCTACACCTTC. V and J are TRBV6-2 or TRBV6-3 and TRBJ1-2; D is uncertain. The CDR3 has 13 amino acids. With 3 bases removed from V and 8 bases from J, the gap between germline ends came to 13 bases. Germline lookup yields CDR1 MNHEY and CDR2 SVGEGT.

This clonotype was seen only a few times. The chain links TRBV11-3 to TRBJ2-2; unclear D gene. Germline lookup yields CDR1 SGHNT and CDR2 YENEEA. With 0 bases removed from V and 6 bases from J, the gap between germline ends came to 8 bases. The CDR3 contains 14 residues. The CDR3 region is CASSLDPLPGELFF. The CDR3 DNA reads as TGTGCCAGCAGCTTAGATCCCCTACCCGGGGAGCTGTTTTTT.

This clonotype was counted between two and nine times. CDR3: CSARVPTSGRHIQYF. The CDR3 DNA reads TGCAGTGCTAGAGTTCCCACCTCAGGGCGGCACATTCAGTACTTC. V gene TRBV20-1 combines with J gene TRBJ2-4; D possibly corresponds to TRBD1 (5 bases). Germline CDR1 and CDR2: DFQATT and SNEGSKA (reference sequence). There are 15 residues in the CDR3. V was clipped by 1 base and J by 8 bases, with 18 bases between them.

This clonotype was seen repeatedly, ten times or more. This chain connects TRBV27 to TRBJ2-7; tentatively, D is TRBD1 (5 bases). Germline V gene sequence: CDR1 MNHEY, CDR2 SMNVEV (reference sequence). This CDR3 is 15 amino acids long. The V gene lost 0 bases and the J gene lost 4 bases, with 13 bases spanning the gap. CDR3 in DNA: TGTGCCAGCAGTTTATCGCCGGACAAGGGATACGAGCAGTACTTC. Protein sequence: CASSLSPDKGYEQYF.

In its sample, this clonotype was seen many times. The gene calls are TRBV3-1 and TRBJ2-2, with D uncertain. Trimming left V 1 base short and J 4 bases short, with 1 base between. This CDR3 comprises 12 residues. Germline CDR1 reads LGHDT; CDR2 reads YNNKEL (reference sequence). In DNA, the CDR3 is TGTGCCAGCAGCCAAGGCACCGGGGAGCTGTTTTTT. Amino acid sequence: CASSQGTGELFF.

Only a few counts were recorded for this clonotype. The chain carries TRBV14 and TRBJ2-5; D may correspond to TRBD1 or TRBD2 (5 bases each). V lost 6 bases to trimming and J lost 3 bases, with 11 bases between them. This CDR3 is built from 13 residues. Germline loops: CDR1 SGHDN, CDR2 FVKESK. CDR3 nucleotides: TGTGCCAGCAGGTTGAGAGGGGAAGAGACCCAGTACTTC. Protein product: CASRLRGEETQYF. The whole variable domain, remainder taken from reference TRBV14 and TRBJ2-5, is EAGVTQFPSHSVIEKGQTVTLRCDPISGHDNLYWYRRVMGKEIKFLLHFVKESKQDESGMPNNRFLAERTGGTYSTLKVQPAELEDSGVYFCASRLRGEETQYFGPGTRLLVL.

The V call is TRBV7-9, the J call TRBJ2-4; possible D gene TRBD1, 5 bases. In germline, CDR1 is SEHNR, CDR2 FQNEAQ (reference sequence). Between the trimmed V and J ends, which lost 3 bases and 7 bases, there was a span of 10 bases. There are 13 residues in the CDR3. The CDR3 region is CASSFGRANIQYF. The CDR3 DNA reads TGTGCCAGCAGCTTCGGCAGGGCGAACATTCAGTACTTC.